A single sample is the source of the 20 T cell receptor beta chains below, sequenced in a study of shared clonotypes between healthy human individuals. Measured with immunoSEQ multiplex PCR; TCRdb has only the in-frame clones, and not every one. This table holds some 900,000 clones, more than 75% found once. Sequencing used memory CD4+ T cells sorted from blood. Noted subset: CD45RA-negative fraction. These receptor sequences come from a man between 18 and 29 years old in good health.

This clone has just a few counts. This rearrangement joins TRBV19 to TRBJ2-7; possibly TRBD1 for D (5 bases). Trimming took 6 bases from V and 1 from J, leaving 10 bases between them. The V gene's germline CDR1 is LNHDA and CDR2 SQIVND (reference sequence). The CDR3 totals 13 residues. The CDR3 sequence: CASSRSGSYEQYF. CDR3 coding DNA: TGTGCCAGTAGCAGATCAGGGTCCTACGAGCAGTACTTC.

This clone was picked up one time. The CDR3 loop is CASSGSIGYNEQFF. CDR3 nucleotides: TGTGCCAGCAGCGGGAGCATAGGCTACAATGAGCAGTTCTTC. This chain links TRBV6-6 with TRBJ2-1; D is possibly TRBD2 (6 bases). V lost 6 bases and J 3 bases, leaving 12 bases between the germline ends. Per germline, CDR1 MNHNY and CDR2 SVGAGI (reference sequence). The CDR3 is made up of 14 amino acids.

This chain joins TRBV19 and TRBJ2-4; 8 bases agree with TRBD1. This CDR3 region has 15 residues. The ends lost 2 bases at V and 8 bases at J; junction bases unmatched: 8. Per the germline V gene, CDR1 is LNHDA and CDR2 is SQIVND (reference sequence). CDR3 nucleotides: TGTGCCAGTAGTATAATGACAGGGGTCCACGACATTCAGTACTTC. This codes for CASSIMTGVHDIQYF.

The V and J genes are TRBV19 and TRBJ2-7; TRBD2 might be the D (6 bases). The CDR3 loop spans 15 amino acids. Trimming left V 5 bases short and J 3 bases short, with 17 bases between. Germline values: CDR1 LNHDA, CDR2 SQIVND (reference sequence). CDR3 in amino acids: CASSPPAGTVYEQYF. CDR3 sequence (DNA): TGTGCCAGTAGTCCTCCGGCGGGAACAGTCTACGAGCAGTACTTC.

The chain couples TRBV6-1 to TRBJ2-7; TRBD2 aligns across 11 bases. V was clipped by 8 bases and J by 6 bases; unmatched bases: 9. CDR1 is MNHNS, CDR2 SASEGT, per germline. This CDR3 is built from 14 residues. CDR3 sequence reads: CASDLAGGLGEQYF. As DNA, the CDR3 is TGTGCCAGCGATTTAGCGGGGGGGCTAGGCGAGCAGTACTTC.

This clone appeared once. V gene TRBV4-3 combines with J gene TRBJ2-3; no clear D. The CDR3 length is 12 residues. Germline values: CDR1 LGHNA, CDR2 YSLEER. V dropped 6 bases and J dropped 1 base, with 5 bases sitting between them. CDR3 nucleotide sequence: TGCGCCAGCAGTCGGGGCACAGATACGCAGTATTTT. This translates into CASSRGTDTQYF.

This clone was detected a few times. The J gene is TRBJ1-2, the V gene TRBV6-6, with 8 bases identical to TRBD1. Unmatched junction bases numbered 5, after V lost 7 bases and J lost 7 bases. This CDR3 has 12 residues. CDR1 and CDR2 (germline): MNHNY, SVGAGI (reference sequence). The CDR3 DNA sequence: TGTGCCAGCAACCCAGGGGGCTTTGGCTACACCTTC. As protein: CASNPGGFGYTF.

The V and J genes are TRBV18 and TRBJ2-7; maybe TRBD2 (6 bases). Germline V gives CDR1 KGHSH, CDR2 LQKENI. The CDR3 spans 15 residues. Trimming stripped 6 bases from V and 3 bases from J, with 18 bases between. CDR3 sequence: CASSPGPRRDYEQYF. In nucleotides, the CDR3 is TGTGCCAGCTCTCCAGGGCCCCGGCGGGACTACGAGCAGTACTTC. Together with reference TRBV18 and TRBJ2-7, the CDR3 gives the full variable domain: NAGVMQNPRHLVRRRGQEARLRCSPMKGHSHVYWYRQLPEEGLKFMVYLQKENIIDESGMPKERFSAEFPKEGPSILRIQQVVRGDSAAYFCASSPGPRRDYEQYFGPGTRLTVT.

The chain uses TRBV5-1 and TRBJ1-4; perhaps TRBD1 as D (5 bases). The ends were cut back, 4 bases at V and 5 bases at J, with 15 bases in the middle. This CDR3 is built from 15 residues. Looked up from germline, CDR1 is SGHRS and CDR2 is YFSETQ. The CDR3: CASSVAGTENEKLFF. The CDR3 DNA reads TGCGCCAGCAGCGTAGCCGGGACTGAGAATGAAAAACTGTTTTTT. The variable domain in full, with the rest retrieved from reference TRBV5-1 and TRBJ1-4, is KAGVTQTPRYLIKTRGQQVTLSCSPISGHRSVSWYQQTPGQGLQFLFEYFSETQRNKGNFPGRFSGRQFSNSRSEMNVSTLELGDSALYLCASSVAGTENEKLFFGSGTQLSVL.

The V gene is TRBV5-6, the J gene TRBJ1-4, with TRBD1 matching 8 bases. Germline CDR1 SGHDT, CDR2 YYEEEE. With V trimmed by 3 bases and J by 8 bases, 9 bases remained unmatched. This CDR3 spans 15 amino acids. The CDR3 sequence: CASSSLGQGYEKLFF. The CDR3 nucleotides are TGTGCCAGCAGCTCCCTTGGACAGGGATACGAAAAACTGTTTTTT. The full variable domain, with the rest looked up from reference TRBV5-6 and TRBJ1-4, is DAGVTQSPTHLIKTRGQQVTLRCSPKSGHDTVSWYQQALGQGPQFIFQYYEEEERQRGNFPDRFSGHQFPNYSSELNVNALLLGDSALYLCASSSLGQGYEKLFFGSGTQLSVL.

The table lists this clone with a few counts. V usage is TRBV25-1 and J usage is TRBJ1-1, with unresolved D. CDR1 is MGHDK and CDR2 is SYGVNS in the germline V gene. Trimming left V 1 base short and J 1 base short, with 7 bases between. The CDR3 has 14 amino acids. Here the CDR3 reads CASSESPGNTEAFF. CDR3 DNA: TGTGCCAGCAGTGAATCCCCCGGGAACACTGAAGCTTTCTTT. The complete variable domain, with remaining parts taken from reference TRBV25-1 and TRBJ1-1, reads EADIYQTPRYLVIGTGKKITLECSQTMGHDKMYWYQQDPGMELHLIHYSYGVNSTEKGDLSSESTVSRIRTEHFPLTLESARPSHTSQYLCASSESPGNTEAFFGQGTRLTVV.

The J gene is TRBJ1-2, the V gene TRBV7-9; no reliable D call. V was cut by 0 bases and J by 7 bases, with 9 bases left in between. Germline V CDR1 and CDR2: SEHNR, FQNEAQ (reference sequence). This CDR3 has 13 amino acids. This CDR3 is CASSLAVAAGYTF. The CDR3 DNA reads as TGTGCCAGCAGCTTAGCTGTTGCAGCTGGCTACACCTTC.

This chain links TRBV15 with TRBJ1-3; no reliable D call. This CDR3 is 16 amino acids long. Trimming left V 6 bases short and J 0 bases short, with 15 bases between. Germline CDR1 and CDR2: LNHNV and YYDKDF (reference sequence). The CDR3 DNA reads TGTGCCACCAGTGGTTCAAGGAGTTCCTCTGGAAACACCATATATTTT. Its protein is CATSGSRSSSGNTIYF.

This clone came up once. The V and J genes are TRBV6-6 and TRBJ1-5; 7 positions agree with TRBD1. The CDR3 totals 16 residues. The J segment lost 1 base and the V segment lost 0 bases, leaving 3 bases of the junction unmatched. CDR1 MNHNY and CDR2 SVGAGI come from the germline V gene (reference sequence). This chain's CDR3 is CASSYSDRFSNQPQHF. CDR3 coding DNA: TGTGCCAGCAGTTACTCGGACAGGTTCAGCAATCAGCCCCAGCATTTT.

V usage is TRBV30 and J usage is TRBJ2-7; D gene unclear. Germline CDR1 GTSNPN, CDR2 SVGIG (reference sequence). V was pared by 0 bases and J by 7 bases, with 13 bases between. This CDR3 is 13 amino acids long. The CDR3 protein is CAWSVGLVKEQYF. Written as DNA, the CDR3 is TGTGCCTGGAGTGTAGGGCTAGTAAAAGAGCAGTACTTC.

This clone was seen ten or more times. The V call is TRBV2, the J call TRBJ2-5, with D tentatively TRBD2 (5 bases). The CDR3 has 13 amino acids. Germline V lookup: CDR1 SNHLY, CDR2 FYNNEI. Trimming removed 4 bases from V and 4 bases from J, with 10 bases in between. In DNA form, the CDR3 reads TGTGCCAGCAGTGTTGCCGGGGTAGAGACCCAGTACTTC. Amino acid sequence: CASSVAGVETQYF. Supplemented by reference TRBV2 and TRBJ2-5, the full variable domain reads EPEVTQTPSHQVTQMGQEVILRCVPISNHLYFYWYRQILGQKVEFLVSFYNNEISEKSEIFDDQFSVERPDGSNFTLKIRSTKLEDSAMYFCASSVAGVETQYFGPGTRLLVL.

Of note for this clone: Other DNA sequences from this sample encode an identical CDR3 as well. J is TRBJ1-2 and V is TRBV2; no clear D gene. Trimming removed 4 bases at V and 4 bases at J, with 13 bases between. CDR3 length equals 14 residues. Germline-derived CDR1 and CDR2 are SNHLY and FYNNEI. The CDR3 loop reads CASSAEAGSYGYTF. As DNA, the CDR3 is TGTGCCAGCAGTGCTGAGGCGGGGTCCTATGGCTACACCTTC. Filled out from reference TRBV2 and TRBJ1-2, the complete variable domain reads EPEVTQTPSHQVTQMGQEVILRCVPISNHLYFYWYRQILGQKVEFLVSFYNNEISEKSEIFDDQFSVERPDGSNFTLKIRSTKLEDSAMYFCASSAEAGSYGYTFGSGTRLTVV.

CDR3 residues: CASSLVPDTQYF. The CDR3 DNA reads as TGTGCCAGCAGCTTGGTCCCCGATACGCAGTATTTT. The chain has TRBV5-6 and TRBJ2-3; D is ambiguous. The CDR3 loop spans 12 amino acids. With 0 bases removed from V and 6 bases from J, the gap between germline ends came to 5 bases. CDR1 is SGHDT and CDR2 is YYEEEE in the germline V gene.

The chain couples TRBV2 to TRBJ1-6; a weak D match, TRBD1 (5 bases). The V gene lost 4 bases and the J gene lost 8 bases, with 15 bases spanning the gap. Germline CDR1 reads SNHLY; CDR2 reads FYNNEI. The CDR3 loop spans 15 amino acids. The CDR3 coding sequence is TGTGCCAGCAGTGTAGCCCGCGGAGGGGATTCACCCCTCCACTTT. Translated: CASSVARGGDSPLHF.

There are a few counts of this clone. The gene calls are TRBV28 and TRBJ1-4; the match to TRBD1 covers 7 bases. J was trimmed by 7 bases and V by 4 bases; bases with no gene match: 6. The CDR3 has 14 amino acids. Germline CDR1 MDHEN, CDR2 SYDVKM. The CDR3 region is CASSYTGVGEKLFF. The CDR3 DNA reads as TGTGCCAGCAGTTACACAGGGGTGGGTGAAAAACTGTTTTTT.